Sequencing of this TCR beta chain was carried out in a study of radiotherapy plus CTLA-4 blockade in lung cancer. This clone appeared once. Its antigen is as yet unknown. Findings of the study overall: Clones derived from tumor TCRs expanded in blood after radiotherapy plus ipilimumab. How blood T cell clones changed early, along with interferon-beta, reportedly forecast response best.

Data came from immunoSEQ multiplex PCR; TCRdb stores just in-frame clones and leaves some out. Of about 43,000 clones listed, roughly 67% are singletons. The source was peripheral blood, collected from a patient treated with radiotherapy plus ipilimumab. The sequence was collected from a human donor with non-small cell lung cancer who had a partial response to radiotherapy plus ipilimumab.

This CDR3 is CASSLVDSPYYGYTF. CDR3 bases: TGTGCCAGCAGCTTGGTGGACAGCCCTTACTATGGCTACACCTTC. The chain carries TRBV5-4 and TRBJ1-2; D may be TRBD1 (6 bases). The CDR3 loop spans 15 amino acids. The V gene's germline CDR1 is SGHNT and CDR2 YYREEE (reference sequence). The V gene lost 0 bases and the J gene lost 3 bases, with 12 bases spanning the gap.